This T cell receptor (beta chain) was identified during a study of CD8 T cells in Susac syndrome (dated by TCRdb to between 2018 and 2021). Context from the whole study: Repertoire sequencing was used to test whether CD8+ T cell activation and differentiation in Susac syndrome was antigen driven.

Peripheral blood CD8+ and CD4+ T cells from healthy donors, Susac syndrome patients and multiple sclerosis patients were profiled by high-throughput TCR beta sequencing. The multiple sclerosis controls were treatment-naive patients whose relapsing-remitting disease, either stable or active, fulfilled the revised McDonald criteria. CD8+ TEMRA cells were enriched by FACS, while bulk CD8+ and CD4+ T cells were purified by magnetic negative isolation. Blood was collected in EDTA tubes and processed within 24 hours, with PBMCs isolated through density gradient centrifugation. PBMCs destined for TCR sequencing were cryopreserved in liquid nitrogen and later thawed in a 37 °C water bath. Purity of sorted or isolated CD4+, CD8+ and CD8+ TEMRA cells was at least 90%. A note on this clonotype: Its antigen target is currently unknown. The sample holds no much larger clone one base away, and base qualities are not on file.

RNA was extracted using the RNeasy kit, and about 0.45 to 1 ug of the RNA was reverse transcribed with random hexamers. The immunoSEQ multiplex PCR assay, covering 54 Vbeta and 13 Jbeta segments, was used to amplify TCR beta CDR3 regions. To correct PCR amplification bias, a synthetic template baseline was used for both primer optimization and computational correction. The study's own analysis went as follows. Reads were annotated to V, D and J genes per IMGT and analyzed with immunoSEQ Analyzer, keeping only productive sequences. Clonality was computed as one minus Shannon entropy normalized by log2 of the number of productive unique sequences. For each patient and control, public and private clones were evaluated among the 100 most prevalent clones. Susac-specific clones were defined as absent from healthy and MS cohorts, approximately 1,000 published viral clones and other ImmuneACCESS disease sequences. TCRdb applied fastp at Q25 and MiXCR to the public reads, then kept only in-frame beta chains. One record per CDR3 amino acid sequence lists the most common genes and DNA. TCRdb, rather than the study authors, made the V and J calls. The sample data list around 150,000 distinct CDR3 sequences, and around 95% of these were observed just once. The top ten clones comprise about 0.11% of the sample.

Findings and caveats that apply to the study as a whole: The number of individuals in the TCR sequencing and HLA analysis was recognized as being relatively small.

From its cysteine to its phenylalanine, the CDR3 spans 16 amino acids. The only DNA kept is the CDR3, 48 bases in frame from the first base. Via the germline V gene (reference sequence), CDR1 is DFQATT and CDR2 SNEGSKA. Clipping removes 6 bases from V and 12 bases from J, with 19 as the unmatched junction base count. Material: CD4+ T cells from PBMCs. The chain couples TRBV20-1 to TRBJ2-1; a stretch of 11 junction bases matches TRBD2. This clonotype was obtained from a human donor with multiple sclerosis. The DNA is as follows: TGCAGTGCCCCGTCGGGACTAGCGGACGAAACCCTAGGGCAGTTCTTC. The encoded protein is CSAPSGLADETLGQFF.